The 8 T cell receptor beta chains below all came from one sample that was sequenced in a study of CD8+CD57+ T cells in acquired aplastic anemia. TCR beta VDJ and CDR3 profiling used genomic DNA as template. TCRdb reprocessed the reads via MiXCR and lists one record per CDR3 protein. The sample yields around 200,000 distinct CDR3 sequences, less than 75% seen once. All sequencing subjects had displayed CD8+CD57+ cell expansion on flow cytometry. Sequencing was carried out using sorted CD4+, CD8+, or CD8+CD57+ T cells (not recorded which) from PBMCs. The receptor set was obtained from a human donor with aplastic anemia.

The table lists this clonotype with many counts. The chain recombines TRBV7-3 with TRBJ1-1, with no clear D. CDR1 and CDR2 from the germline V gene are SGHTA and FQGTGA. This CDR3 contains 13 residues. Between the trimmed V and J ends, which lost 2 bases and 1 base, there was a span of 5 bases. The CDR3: CASSLGRNTEAFF. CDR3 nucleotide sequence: TGTGCCAGCAGCTTAGGACGGAACACTGAAGCTTTCTTT. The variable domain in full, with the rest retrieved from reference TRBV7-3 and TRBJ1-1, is GAGVSQTPSNKVTEKGKYVELRCDPISGHTALYWYRQSLGQGPEFLIYFQGTGAADDSGLPNDRFFAVRPEGSVSTLKIQRTERGDSAVYLCASSLGRNTEAFFGQGTRLTVV.

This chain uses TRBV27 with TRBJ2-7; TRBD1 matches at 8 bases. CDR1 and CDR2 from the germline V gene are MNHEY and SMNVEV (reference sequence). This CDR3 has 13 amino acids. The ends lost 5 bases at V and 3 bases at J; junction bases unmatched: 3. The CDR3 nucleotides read TGTGCCAGCAGTGTGGGACAGGACTACGAGCAGTACTTC. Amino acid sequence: CASSVGQDYEQYF.

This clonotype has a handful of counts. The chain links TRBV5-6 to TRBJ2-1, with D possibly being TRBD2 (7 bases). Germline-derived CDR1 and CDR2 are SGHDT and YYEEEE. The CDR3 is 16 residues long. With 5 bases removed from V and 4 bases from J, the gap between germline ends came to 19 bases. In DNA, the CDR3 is TGTGCCAGCAGTCTAAGGGGGGAGGGCCTTTACAATGAGCAGTTCTTC. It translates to CASSLRGEGLYNEQFF.

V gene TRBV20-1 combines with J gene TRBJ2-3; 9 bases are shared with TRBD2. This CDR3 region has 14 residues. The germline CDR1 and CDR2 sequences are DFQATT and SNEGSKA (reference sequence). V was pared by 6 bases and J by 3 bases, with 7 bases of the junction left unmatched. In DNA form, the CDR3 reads TGCAGTGCGGCCTCGGGACTAGCAACAGATACGCAGTATTTT. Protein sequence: CSAASGLATDTQYF.

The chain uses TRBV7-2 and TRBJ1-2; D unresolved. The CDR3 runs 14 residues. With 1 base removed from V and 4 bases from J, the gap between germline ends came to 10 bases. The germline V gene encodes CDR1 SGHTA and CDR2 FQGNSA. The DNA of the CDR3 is TGTGCCAGCAGCTTAGACCTATCTCCCTATGGCTACACCTTC. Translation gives CASSLDLSPYGYTF. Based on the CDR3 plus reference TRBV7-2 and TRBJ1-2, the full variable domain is GAGVSQSPSNKVTEKGKDVELRCDPISGHTALYWYRQSLGQGLEFLIYFQGNSAPDKSGLPSDRFSAERTGGSVSTLTIQRTQQEDSAVYLCASSLDLSPYGYTFGSGTRLTVV.

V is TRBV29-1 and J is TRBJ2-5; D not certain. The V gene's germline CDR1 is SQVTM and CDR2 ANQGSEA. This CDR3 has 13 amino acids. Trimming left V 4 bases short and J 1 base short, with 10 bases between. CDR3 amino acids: CSVVGLTQETQYF. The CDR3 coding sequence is TGCAGCGTTGTAGGGCTAACCCAAGAGACCCAGTACTTC.

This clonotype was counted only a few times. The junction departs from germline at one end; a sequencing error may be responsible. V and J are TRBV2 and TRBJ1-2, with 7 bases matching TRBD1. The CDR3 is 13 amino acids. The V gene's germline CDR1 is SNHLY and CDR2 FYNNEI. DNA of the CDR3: TGTGCCAGCAGCGAAGACAGGGCATATGGCTACACCTTC. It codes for CASSEDRAYGYTF.

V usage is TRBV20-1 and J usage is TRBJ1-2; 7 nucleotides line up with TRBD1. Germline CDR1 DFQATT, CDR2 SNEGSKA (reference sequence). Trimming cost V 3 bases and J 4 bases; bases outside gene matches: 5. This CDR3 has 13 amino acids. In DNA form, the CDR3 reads TGCAGTGCTAGTGAAGACAGGGCCTATGGCTACACCTTC. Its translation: CSASEDRAYGYTF.